This note documents a single T cell receptor beta chain sequence. Its target is unknown. V was pared by 2 bases and J by 8 bases, with 4 bases of the junction left unmatched. This CDR3 has 14 residues. Germline CDR1 reads SGHTA; CDR2 reads FQGNSA. TCRdb's copy holds only in-frame clones and misses some; the assay was immunoSEQ multiplex PCR. The table has about 140,000 clones, roughly 89% seen once; the top ten hold roughly 5%. These data come from a study of T cell responses to AZD1222 COVID-19 vaccine. Study observations and caveats: Possibly, clonal diversity was underestimated; donors were largely white British and included more females.

The TCR originated in an adult in good health. Specimen: peripheral blood, collected on day 0 of AZD1222 vaccination. This rearrangement joins TRBV7-2 to TRBJ1-2, with 11 bases fitting TRBD1. CDR3 region: CASSLRGQGAGYTF. CDR3 sequence (DNA): TGTGCCAGCAGCTTACGCGGACAGGGGGCCGGCTACACCTTC.